The sequence of this T cell receptor beta chain was determined in a study of blood T cell repertoires in COVID-19. Study-level background: The origin of the acute and convalescent COVID-19 samples was the United States, Italy and Spain. In each case, the material was cDNA or gDNA derived from T cells, B-cell-depleted T cells, or PBMCs.

Original processing notes: Quantification of nucleated cells was approximated via reference gene primer amplification. Clones were read by immunoSEQ multiplex PCR, and TCRdb kept only the in-frame ones, dropping some. The DNA gave D and trimming, while V, J and clone size come from that table. Among about 59,000 clones listed, 87% were seen once. The clonotype was recovered from a man older than 75 in a cohort sampled during active COVID-19. The sample taken for sequencing was peripheral blood.

The CDR3 nucleotides are TGTGCCAGTAGTCAGATACAGGGCGTGGGTACTGAAGCTTTCTTT. It codes for CASSQIQGVGTEAFF. The chain is built from TRBV19 and TRBJ1-1, with D tentatively TRBD1 (6 bases). The CDR3 extends over 15 amino acids. Germline assignment: CDR1 LNHDA and CDR2 SQIVND (reference sequence). Trimming took 5 bases from V and 5 from J, leaving 18 bases between them.